This T cell receptor (beta chain) was observed in a study of CD8+CD57+ T cells in acquired aplastic anemia. About the research overall: Sorted CD4+ plus CD8+ cells gave DNA averaging roughly 3.5 ug.

This clonotype was counted between two and nine times. Antigen unknown. This may arise from a read error, as a much more abundant clone is one base away. Germline CDR1 reads DFQATT; CDR2 reads SNEGSKA (reference sequence). This CDR3 is 16 amino acids long. Trimming shortened V by 0 bases and J by 0 bases, and 14 bases separated the two germline ends. Study conclusions and caveats: Patients and controls shared over 25 CD8+ CDR3 sequences, which appeared highly expressed in patients and within their immunodominant clones.

Using genomic DNA as the template, TCR beta VDJ and CDR3 profiling was carried out. Each CDR3 protein is one row after TCRdb ran MiXCR on the reads. The sample lists about 150,000 distinct CDR3 sequences; over 40% were seen once. Sequencing was done on patients that had shown CD8+CD57+ cell expansion by flow cytometry. Severe acquired aplastic anemia was diagnosed in all patients. Blood came from patients not yet given any therapy. The receptor comes from a human donor with aplastic anemia. This chain uses TRBV20-1 with TRBJ1-2, with D uncertain. The sample taken for sequencing was sorted CD4+, CD8+, or CD8+CD57+ T cells (not recorded which) from PBMCs. This CDR3 is CSARDGPRGTNYGYTF. The CDR3 DNA reads as TGCAGTGCTAGAGATGGGCCTCGGGGAACTAACTATGGCTACACCTTC.